The 19 T cell receptor beta chains below all came from one sample that was sequenced in a study of blood T cell repertoires in COVID-19. TCRdb keeps only in-frame clones here, not all; method: immunoSEQ multiplex PCR. The data hold some 350,000 clones, with 75% to 90% observed a single time. Sequenced: PBMCs or T cells enriched from blood (not recorded which). The receptors derive from a man between 18 and 35 years old who had recovered from COVID-19.

This clone was counted only a few times. The rearrangement uses TRBV5-4 and TRBJ1-6; tentative D call: TRBD1 (6 bases). Germline V gene lookup returns CDR1 SGHNT and CDR2 YYREEE (reference sequence). This CDR3 has 16 amino acids. Trimming stripped 0 bases from V and 7 bases from J, with 14 bases between. CDR3 protein: CASSLGRGQGNSPLHF. CDR3 bases: TGTGCCAGCAGCTTGGGCCGGGGACAAGGCAATTCACCCCTCCACTTT.

V gene TRBV29-1 combines with J gene TRBJ1-2; D is possibly TRBD1 (6 bases). There are 14 residues in the CDR3. The V end lost 5 bases, the J end lost 6 bases, and 19 bases lay between the germline ends. Germline V gene lookup returns CDR1 SQVTM and CDR2 ANQGSEA. The CDR3 DNA is TGCAGCGTTACATCAGGGGATCTATTTCATGGCTACACCTTC. This gives the protein CSVTSGDLFHGYTF. Full variable domain (missing parts from reference TRBV29-1 and TRBJ1-2): SAVISQKPSRDICQRGTSLTIQCQVDSQVTMMFWYRQQPGQSLTLIATANQGSEATYESGFVIDKFPISRPNLTFSTLTVSNMSPEDSSIYLCSVTSGDLFHGYTFGSGTRLTVV.

V is TRBV7-9 and J is TRBJ2-7; TRBD2 agrees at 11 bases. The CDR3 runs to 13 residues. V shed 4 bases and J 11 bases; nucleotides not matched to a gene: 7. Germline CDR1 reads SEHNR; CDR2 reads FQNEAQ (reference sequence). The CDR3 here is CASSSLAGGREYF. In nucleotides, the CDR3 is TGTGCCAGCAGCTCGCTAGCGGGGGGCCGGGAGTACTTC.

V gene TRBV4-3 combines with J gene TRBJ1-4; 8 bases agree with TRBD1. Losses at the gene ends were 4 bases for V and 1 base for J; bases not matched to a gene: 2. From germline, CDR1 is LGHNA and CDR2 YSLEER. The CDR3 is 15 residues long. The DNA of the CDR3 is TGCGCCAGCAGCCGCGGACAGGGAACTAATGAAAAACTGTTTTTT. Translating it yields CASSRGQGTNEKLFF.

V and J are TRBV6-2 or TRBV6-3 and TRBJ1-2, with D possibly TRBD1 on 5 matching bases. V lost 5 bases and J lost 3, with 19 bases in between. Looked up from germline, CDR1 is MNHEY and CDR2 is SVGEGT. CDR3 size: 16 residues. The CDR3 nucleotides are TGTGCCAGCAGTCCGCCTGCGGGGGACGACTACTATGGCTACACCTTC. Protein: CASSPPAGDDYYGYTF.

The DNA for the CDR3 is TGCGCCAGCAGCTTGGCCCAAGGCGGTGGAAACACCATATATTTT. Translated: CASSLAQGGGNTIYF. This rearrangement joins TRBV5-1 to TRBJ1-3; D gene unclear. This CDR3 region has 15 residues. Trimming stripped 0 bases from V and 3 bases from J, with 10 bases between. CDR1 and CDR2 (germline): SGHRS, YFSETQ.

The chain couples TRBV3-1 (or the pseudogene TRBV3-2) to TRBJ1-1; possibly TRBD1 for D (6 bases). Trimming pared 2 bases from V and 1 base from J, leaving 8 bases between. Germline-derived CDR1 and CDR2 are LGHDT and YNNKEL (reference sequence). This CDR3 is built from 14 residues. The CDR3 sequence is CASSQQGKNTEAFF. CDR3 nucleotides: TGTGCCAGCAGCCAACAGGGGAAGAACACTGAAGCTTTCTTT.

The rearrangement uses TRBV5-1 and TRBJ2-5; 12 bases align to TRBD2. The CDR3 runs 17 residues. The junction had 5 bases not matched to a gene; V was cut back by 0 bases and J by 2 bases. CDR1 is SGHRS, CDR2 YFSETQ, per germline. Here the CDR3 DNA reads TGCGCCAGCAGCTTGGGTGTACTAGCGGGGGGACAAGAGACCCAGTACTTC. Protein product: CASSLGVLAGGQETQYF.

The chain has TRBV5-1 and TRBJ2-7; D gene ambiguous. Germline V lookup: CDR1 SGHRS, CDR2 YFSETQ. The CDR3 runs 14 residues. V dropped 0 bases and J dropped 3 bases, with 10 bases sitting between them. CDR3 residues: CASSLEPSSYEQYF. The CDR3 DNA follows: TGCGCCAGCAGCTTGGAACCTTCGAGCTACGAGCAGTACTTC.

The rearrangement links TRBV19 to TRBJ1-2, with D tentatively TRBD1 (5 bases). V shed 7 bases and J shed 7 bases, with 7 bases lying between them. CDR1 is LNHDA, CDR2 SQIVND, per germline (reference sequence). The CDR3 is 10 residues long. CDR3 amino acids: CASKGSGYTF. The CDR3 coding sequence is TGTGCCAGTAAGGGGTCTGGCTACACCTTC.

The sample holds a few counts of this clone. This rearrangement joins TRBV18 to TRBJ1-1; 7 bases match TRBD1. Germline values: CDR1 KGHSH, CDR2 LQKENI. CDR3 size: 14 residues. Trimming removed 4 bases from V and 3 bases from J; junction bases left unmatched: 5. The CDR3 DNA reads as TGTGCCAGCTCACAGGGGGCCGAGTACACTGAAGCTTTCTTT. Its protein product is CASSQGAEYTEAFF.

The chain has TRBV5-4 and TRBJ1-2, with 10 bases matching TRBD1. Per germline, CDR1 SGHNT and CDR2 YYREEE (reference sequence). Losses at the gene ends were 1 base for V and 1 base for J; bases not matched to a gene: 13. The CDR3 contains 19 residues. The CDR3 is CASSLNTRVGQGLNYGYTF. CDR3 coding DNA: TGTGCCAGCAGCTTGAATACTAGGGTGGGACAGGGGCTTAACTATGGCTACACCTTC.

About this clone: Other nucleotide sequences in the sample specify the same CDR3. The rearrangement links TRBV9 to TRBJ2-3; the D is unclear. Deletions cut 0 bases from V and 3 bases from J, with 5 bases between. The germline V gene has CDR1 SGDLS and CDR2 YYNGEE. The CDR3 runs 13 residues. The CDR3 sequence: CASSVGGTDTQYF. CDR3 DNA: TGTGCCAGCAGCGTAGGAGGAACAGATACGCAGTATTTT.

The chain joins TRBV2 to TRBJ1-4, with no clear D. The V end was cut by 7 bases, the J end by 8 bases, with 14 bases between. Germline-derived CDR1 and CDR2 are SNHLY and FYNNEI. The CDR3 runs to 13 residues. The CDR3 sequence is CASTGEHQEKLFF. The CDR3, as DNA: TGTGCCAGCACCGGGGAACATCAGGAAAAACTGTTTTTT.

V is TRBV15 and J is TRBJ1-6; D unresolved. V lost 0 bases and J lost 9, with 3 bases in between. The CDR3 is 12 amino acids. The germline V gene encodes CDR1 LNHNV and CDR2 YYDKDF (reference sequence). DNA for the CDR3: TGTGCCACCAGCAGAGATAGTTCACCCCTCCACTTT. Translating gives CATSRDSSPLHF. The variable domain in full, with the rest retrieved from reference TRBV15 and TRBJ1-6, is DAMVIQNPRYQVTQFGKPVTLSCSQTLNHNVMYWYQQKSSQAPKLLFHYYDKDFNNEADTPDNFQSRRPNTSFCFLDIRSPGLGDTAMYLCATSRDSSPLHFGNGTRLTVT.

This chain joins TRBV19 and TRBJ2-7; 7 positions agree with TRBD1. The length of the CDR3 is 15 residues. The trim removed 5 bases at V and 6 bases at J, leaving 13 bases unmatched. From germline, CDR1 is LNHDA and CDR2 SQIVND (reference sequence). The CDR3 coding sequence is TGTGCCAGTAGTCCTCGGGACAGTGGTACCCTCGAGCAGTACTTC. This gives the protein CASSPRDSGTLEQYF.

The chain combines TRBV28 with TRBJ2-7, with TRBD2 matching 12 bases. J lost 6 bases, V lost 6 bases, and 6 bases had no gene match. Germline CDR1 MDHEN, CDR2 SYDVKM. There are 14 residues in the CDR3. The CDR3 nucleotides are TGTGCCAGCAGCCATGCGACTAGCGGGAGCGAGCAGTACTTC. Translating it yields CASSHATSGSEQYF. Full variable domain (remainder filled in from reference TRBV28 and TRBJ2-7): DVKVTQSSRYLVKRTGEKVFLECVQDMDHENMFWYRQDPGLGLRLIYFSYDVKMKEKGDIPEGYSVSREKKERFSLILESASTNQTSMYLCASSHATSGSEQYFGPGTRLTVT.

The rearrangement links TRBV4-3 to TRBJ1-3; the D gene is possibly TRBD1 (6 bases). Trimming removed 4 bases from V and 4 bases from J, with 11 bases in between. The CDR3 totals 14 residues. Germline V CDR1 and CDR2: LGHNA, YSLEER. In nucleotides, the CDR3 is TGCGCCAGCAGCCGTCAGGGGCTCGGAAACACCATATATTTT. Translated: CASSRQGLGNTIYF.

Points on this clone: The same CDR3 is also encoded by other DNA sequences in this sample. This chain links TRBV28 with TRBJ2-7, with a possible D match to TRBD1 (6 bases). The V gene lost 6 bases and the J gene lost 1 base, with 10 bases spanning the gap. CDR3 length: 13 residues. Germline lookup yields CDR1 MDHEN and CDR2 SYDVKM. This chain's CDR3 is CASSLGQSYEQYF. In nucleotides, the CDR3 is TGTGCCAGCAGCCTCGGACAGTCCTACGAGCAGTACTTC.